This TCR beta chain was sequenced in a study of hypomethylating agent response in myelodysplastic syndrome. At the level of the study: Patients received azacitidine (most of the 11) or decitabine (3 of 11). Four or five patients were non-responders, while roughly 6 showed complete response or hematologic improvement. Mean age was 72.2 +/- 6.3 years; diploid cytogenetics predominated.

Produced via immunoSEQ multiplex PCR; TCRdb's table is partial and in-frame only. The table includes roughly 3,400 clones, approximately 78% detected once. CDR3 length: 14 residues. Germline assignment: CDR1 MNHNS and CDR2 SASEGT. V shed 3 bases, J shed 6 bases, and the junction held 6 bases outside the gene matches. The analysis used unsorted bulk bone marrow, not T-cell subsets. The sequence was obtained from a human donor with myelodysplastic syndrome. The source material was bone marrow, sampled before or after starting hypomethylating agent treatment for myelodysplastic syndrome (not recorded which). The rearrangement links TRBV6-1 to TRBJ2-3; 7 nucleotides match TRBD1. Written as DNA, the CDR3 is TGTGCCAGCAGTGAGGACAGGTTCGTGGATACGCAGTATTTT. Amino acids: CASSEDRFVDTQYF.